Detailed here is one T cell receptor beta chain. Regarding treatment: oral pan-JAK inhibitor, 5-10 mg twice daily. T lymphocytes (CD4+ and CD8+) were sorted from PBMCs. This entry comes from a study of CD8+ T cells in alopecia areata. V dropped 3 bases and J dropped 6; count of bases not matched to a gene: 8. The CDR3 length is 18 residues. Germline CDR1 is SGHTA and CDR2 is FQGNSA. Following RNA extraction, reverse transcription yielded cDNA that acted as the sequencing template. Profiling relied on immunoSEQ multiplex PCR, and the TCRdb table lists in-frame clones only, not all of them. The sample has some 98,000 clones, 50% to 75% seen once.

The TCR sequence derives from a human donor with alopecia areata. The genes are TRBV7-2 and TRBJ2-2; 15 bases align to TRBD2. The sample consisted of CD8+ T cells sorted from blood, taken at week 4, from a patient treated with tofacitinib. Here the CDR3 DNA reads TGTGCCAGCAGCTTCGGGACTAGCGGGAGGCAAAGTCCCGGGGAGCTGTTTTTT. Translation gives CASSFGTSGRQSPGELFF.